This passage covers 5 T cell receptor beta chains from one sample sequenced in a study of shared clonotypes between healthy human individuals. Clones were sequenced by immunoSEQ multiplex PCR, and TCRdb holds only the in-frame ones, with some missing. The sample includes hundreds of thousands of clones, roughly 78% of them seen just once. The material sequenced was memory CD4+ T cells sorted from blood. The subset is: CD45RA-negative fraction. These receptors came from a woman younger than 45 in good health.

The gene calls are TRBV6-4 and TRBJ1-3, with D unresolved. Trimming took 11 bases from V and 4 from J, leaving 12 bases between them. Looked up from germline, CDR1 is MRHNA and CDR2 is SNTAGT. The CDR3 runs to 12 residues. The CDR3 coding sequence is TGTGCCTTTGCCCCCCTCGGAAACACCATATATTTT. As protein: CAFAPLGNTIYF.

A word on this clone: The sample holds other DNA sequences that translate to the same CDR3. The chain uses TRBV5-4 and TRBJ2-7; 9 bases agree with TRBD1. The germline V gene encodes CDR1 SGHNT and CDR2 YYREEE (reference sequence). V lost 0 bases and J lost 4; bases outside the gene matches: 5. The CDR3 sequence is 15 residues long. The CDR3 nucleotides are TGTGCCAGCAGCTTGGGCGGGACAGGGTCTTACGAGCAGTACTTC. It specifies CASSLGGTGSYEQYF.

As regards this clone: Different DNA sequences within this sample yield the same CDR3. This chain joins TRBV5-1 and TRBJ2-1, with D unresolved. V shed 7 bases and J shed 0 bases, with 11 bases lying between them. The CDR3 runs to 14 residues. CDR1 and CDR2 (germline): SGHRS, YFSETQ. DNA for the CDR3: TGCGCCAGCGCTAGGGATAGCTCCTACAATGAGCAGTTCTTC. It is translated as CASARDSSYNEQFF.

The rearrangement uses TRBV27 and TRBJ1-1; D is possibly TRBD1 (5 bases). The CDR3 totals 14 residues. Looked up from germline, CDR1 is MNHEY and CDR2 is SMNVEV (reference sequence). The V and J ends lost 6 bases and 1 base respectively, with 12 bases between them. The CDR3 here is CASRGGGTNTEAFF. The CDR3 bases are TGTGCCAGCAGGGGTGGGGGGACGAACACTGAAGCTTTCTTT.

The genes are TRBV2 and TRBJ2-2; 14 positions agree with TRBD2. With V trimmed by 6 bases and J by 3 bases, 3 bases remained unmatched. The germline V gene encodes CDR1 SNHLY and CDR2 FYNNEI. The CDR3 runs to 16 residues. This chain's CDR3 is CASRRLAGGHTGELFF. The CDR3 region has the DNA TGTGCCAGCAGAAGACTAGCGGGAGGGCACACCGGGGAGCTGTTTTTT.